This passage covers 9 T cell receptor gamma chains from one sample sequenced in a study of gamma delta lymphoproliferative disorders and STAT genes (dated by TCRdb to about 2018). For both patients and controls, peripheral blood mononuclear cells were isolated, and the genomic DNA from these cells was used for TCR sequencing. To prepare the library, multiplex PCR was applied. Sequencing instrument: Illumina MiSeq. TCRdb reprocessed the public reads with the caller CATT; rows with the same DNA were merged afterwards. The sample table holds 1,500 to 2,000 gamma-chain clones, of which around 9.6% were seen once. The ten largest clones add up to around 25% of the sample. Sequenced input: blood. Every receptor here comes from a human donor in good health.

This clone is classed as medium-sized. CDR3 region: CATWDRPSYKKLF. Here the CDR3 DNA reads TGTGCCACCTGGGACAGGCCCTCTTATAAGAAACTCTTT. V usage is TRGV5 and J usage is TRGJ1 or TRGJ2. The J gene, absent from TCRdb, was called here by matching the DNA to germline. The CDR3 runs to 13 residues. With V trimmed by 0 bases and J by 6 bases, 5 bases remained unmatched. Germline lookup yields CDR1 VINAFY and CDR2 YDVSNSKD.

By share, this clone ranks as medium-sized (0.01 to 0.1%). This CDR3 is CATWDRLPNYYKKLF. In DNA, the CDR3 is TGTGCCACCTGGGACAGGCTTCCGAATTATTATAAGAAACTCTTT. The V and J genes are TRGV3 and TRGJ1 or TRGJ2. No J gene is reported in TCRdb; it was inferred here by comparing the DNA with germline. The V gene end was trimmed by 0 bases and the J gene end by 0 bases; junction bases not matched to a gene: 5. The length of the CDR3 is 15 residues. CDR1 and CDR2 from the germline V gene are VTNTFY and YDVSTARD (reference sequence).

This clone is deemed large. J is TRGJ1 or TRGJ2 and V is TRGV10. Matching the DNA to germline supplied the J gene, which TCRdb does not give. TRGV10 is reported as an ORF; its role is uncertain. The junction had 9 bases not matched to a gene; V was cut back by 12 bases and J by 12 bases. The CDR3 is 9 amino acids. The CDR3 DNA follows: TGTGCTGCCCACTTTGGGAAACTCTTT. It is translated as CAAHFGKLF.

Concerning this clone itself: The DNA is omitted, as the CDR3 cannot be located on it reliably, and the CDR3 follows TCRdb's listing. The J segment was not called; the V segment is TRGV11. TRGV11 is marked as an open reading frame, function uncertain. The CDR3 sequence runs 18 residues, both termini included. The CDR3 sequence: CTTVPAGLGPKNYYKKLF.

In its sample, this clone ranks as medium-sized. The chain couples TRGV9 to TRGJ1 or TRGJ2. Matching the DNA to germline supplied the J gene, which TCRdb does not give. J lost 12 bases, V lost 0 bases, and 20 bases had no gene match. Germline assignment: CDR1 GITISATS and CDR2 ISYDGTV (reference sequence). CDR3 length: 16 residues. CDR3 in amino acids: CALWEVLQKRPPWKLF. The DNA for the CDR3 is TGTGCCTTGTGGGAGGTGCTACAAAAGCGACCACCTTGGAAACTCTTT.

By sample share, this clone is medium-sized. Additional DNA sequences in this sample encode the identical CDR3. This rearrangement joins TRGV9 to TRGJ1 or TRGJ2. TCRdb carries no J gene annotation; the J gene was assigned here by matching the DNA with germline. With 0 bases clipped from V and 2 bases from J, the junction kept 1 base outside the gene matches. The CDR3 has 13 residues. Looked up from germline, CDR1 is GITISATS and CDR2 is ISYDGTV (reference sequence). The CDR3 loop is CALWEVHYYKKLF. The CDR3, as DNA: TGTGCCTTGTGGGAGGTGCATTATTATAAGAAACTCTTT.

This clone is labeled medium-sized (0.01 to 0.1%). The chain carries TRGV4 and TRGJ1 or TRGJ2. The J gene, absent from TCRdb, was called here by matching the DNA to germline. Germline assignment: CDR1 EGSTGY and CDR2 YDSYTSSV. J lost 12 bases, V lost 6 bases, and 8 bases had no gene match. The CDR3 runs 10 residues. The CDR3 DNA reads TGTGCCACCTGGCCCCCTGGGAAACTCTTT. This sequence encodes CATWPPGKLF.

In its sample, this clone is medium-sized. V and J are TRGV3 and TRGJ1 or TRGJ2. TCRdb does not report a J gene; here it was assigned by matching the DNA to germline references. With 0 bases clipped from V and 5 bases from J, the junction kept 4 bases outside the gene matches. CDR1 and CDR2 (germline): VTNTFY, YDVSTARD (reference sequence). This CDR3 has 13 amino acids. The CDR3 DNA sequence: TGTGCCACCTGGGACAGGGAGGATTATAAGAAACTCTTT. Protein: CATWDREDYKKLF.

In its sample, this clone ranks as medium-sized. The J gene is TRGJ1 or TRGJ2, the V gene TRGV10. Here the J gene was assigned by germline matching of the DNA, as TCRdb has none. TRGV10 counts as an open reading frame of uncertain function. V dropped 7 bases and J dropped 3; count of bases not matched to a gene: 4. The CDR3 loop spans 12 amino acids. The DNA for the CDR3 is TGTGCTGCGTGGTACCGTTATTATAAGAAACTCTTT. Protein product: CAAWYRYYKKLF.